Listed below are T cell receptor beta chains from one sample, sequenced in a study of blood T cells in healthy people across ages. TCRdb passed the 5' RACE reads through MiXCR, listing each CDR3 protein once. Here the sample spans more than 900,000 distinct CDR3 sequences, 25% to 30% being singletons. These records were also assigned to another study, of T cells of mothers and their children.

The sample consisted of blood. These receptors originate from a woman in her thirties or forties in good health. Both conserved end residues are part of each CDR3. D genes are given only for firm matches. A clone size is listed for some rows: how often the clone was seen (once, few, many), or a class if it is expanded.

>TRBV12-3/TRBV12-4|NA|TRBJ1-6|few
TGTGCCAGCAGTCAAGAGACAGGATCTAATTCACCCCTCCACTTT
CASSQETGSNSPLHF
>TRBV7-9|TRBD1|TRBJ1-5|few
TGTGCCAGCAGCTTAGGGACAGGGGACACCGGCAATCAGCCCCAGCATTTT
CASSLGTGDTGNQPQHF
>TRBV7-2|NA|TRBJ2-6|NA
TGTGCCAGCAGCCGGGATTTCTCTGGGGCCAACGTCCTGACTTTC
CASSRDFSGANVLTF
>TRBV11-2|NA|TRBJ2-7|NA
TGTGCCAGCAGCTTCGGTGATGACTACGAGCAGTACTTC
CASSFGDDYEQYF
>TRBV5-1|NA|TRBJ2-7|NA
TGCGCCAGCAGCCCCACTAGCCTCGCGGGTAATGAGCAGTACTTC
CASSPTSLAGNEQYF
>TRBV24-1|NA|TRBJ1-5|few
TGTGCCACCAGTGCGGTGGGGTCTGGCAATCAGCCCCAGCATTTT
CATSAVGSGNQPQHF
>TRBV27|TRBD1|TRBJ2-7|NA
TGTGCCAGCAGTTCCAGGGCGGGACAGGGGGTCTCCTACGAGCAGTACTTC
CASSSRAGQGVSYEQYF
>TRBV18|TRBD2|TRBJ2-7|NA
TGTGCCAGCTCACCGGGACTAGCAGGGAGTGAGCAGTACTTC
CASSPGLAGSEQYF
>TRBV5-1|NA|TRBJ2-1|many
TGCGCCAGCAGAACCGACAGGCATGAGCAGTTCTTC
CASRTDRHEQFF
>TRBV4-3|NA|TRBJ1-1|few
TGCGCCAGCAGCCAAGTGTCCGGGGTATGGGGCACTGAAGCTTTCTTT
CASSQVSGVWGTEAFF
>TRBV6-6|NA|TRBJ2-1|NA
TGTGCCAGCAGTTACCAACTAGAAAGCTCCTACAATGAGCAGTTCTTC
CASSYQLESSYNEQFF
>TRBV28|TRBD1|TRBJ1-1|NA
TGTGCCAGCAGGAGGGACAGGCTAAACACTGAAGCTTTCTTT
CASRRDRLNTEAFF
>TRBV29-1|NA|TRBJ2-4|many
TGCAGCGTGTTCGGGGGAGCCAAAAACATTCAGTACTTC
CSVFGGAKNIQYF
>TRBV20-1|TRBD1|TRBJ1-2|many
TGCAGTGTTTCGGGACAGTCGGAGTATGGCTACACCTTC
CSVSGQSEYGYTF
>TRBV12-3/TRBV12-4|TRBD2|TRBJ2-1|NA
TGTGCCAGCAGTTTATGGGGGGGTCTCTCCTACAATGAGCAGTTCTTC
CASSLWGGLSYNEQFF
>TRBV25-1|NA|TRBJ1-1|NA
TGTGCCGGCAAGAGGGAGGCAGCAGAAGCTTTCTTT
CAGKREAAEAFF